The rows below give T cell receptor beta chains drawn from one sample of a study of T cell clonotyping in hematopoietic cell transplantation. Repertoires were generated with immunoSEQ multiplex PCR, while TCRdb's copy carries only in-frame clones and drops some. Seen here are approximately 70,000 clones, around 94% observed once, and the top ten hold about 1.5%. Input material: peripheral blood mononuclear cells. These receptors were taken from a man between 50 and 59 years old in good health. Some clones in this sample may be carry-over from other donors' samples. Each CDR3 is given with its conserved first and last residue. A D gene is named only where the DNA matches it firmly. The size entry is marked missing in some rows and otherwise reads once, few, many or a size class.

d_call | j_call | v_call | clone_size | cdr3_nt | cdr3_aa
- | TRBJ1-2 | TRBV5-5 | - | TGTGCCAGCAGCTTGGTTGATGACGGCTACACCTTC | CASSLVDDGYTF
- | TRBJ2-5 | TRBV28 | - | TGTGCCAGCAGTTTGACGGTAGGAGGCGAGTACTTC | CASSLTVGGEYF
TRBD2 | TRBJ2-3 | TRBV6-1 | - | TGTGCCAGCAGTGGGATGACTAGCGGTCCTGGGTATACGCAGTATTTT | CASSGMTSGPGYTQYF
- | TRBJ2-7 | TRBV27 | - | TGTGCCAGCAGTTCCGGGACCGCCCCCTTAGGCGAGCAGTACTTC | CASSSGTAPLGEQYF
- | TRBJ2-2 | TRBV29-1 | - | TGCAGCGCACTCGGCCGCGCGGACAACACCGGGGAGCTGTTTTTT | CSALGRADNTGELFF
- | TRBJ2-2 | TRBV30 | - | TGTGCCTGGGCGGGACTTTCCCCATCGGGGGAGCTGTTTTTT | CAWAGLSPSGELFF
- | TRBJ2-3 | TRBV13 | once | TGTGCCAGCAGCTTAGGTCGGATGTTCACAGATACGCAGTATTTT | CASSLGRMFTDTQYF
TRBD2 | TRBJ2-3 | TRBV14 | - | TGTGCCAGCAGCCGGGACTACCGCACAGATACGCAGTATTTT | CASSRDYRTDTQYF
- | TRBJ1-1 | TRBV29-1 | - | TGCAGCGTCCAAGGTCGGGGTAGGGTCACTGAAGCTTTCTTT | CSVQGRGRVTEAFF
- | TRBJ2-2 | TRBV27 | - | TGTGCCAGCAGTTTCATCCCACGGGACACCGGGGAGCTGTTTTTT | CASSFIPRDTGELFF
TRBD1 | TRBJ1-5 | TRBV27 | - | TGTGCCAGCAGGGGGACAGCAACGAGCAATCAGCCCCAGCATTTT | CASRGTATSNQPQHF
- | TRBJ2-7 | TRBV6-1 | - | TGTGCCAGCAGTGAGAACTCCGGGACCTACGAGCAGTACTTC | CASSENSGTYEQYF
- | TRBJ2-3 | TRBV28 | - | TGTGCCAGCAGTTCTCTGGATACGCAGTATTTT | CASSSLDTQYF
TRBD1 | TRBJ2-7 | TRBV6-6 | - | TGTGCCAGCAGTTATTCTCGGGACAGCTCCTACGAGCAGTACTTC | CASSYSRDSSYEQYF
- | TRBJ1-3 | TRBV30 | - | TGTGCCTGGAGTGTACAGCTCTCTGGAAACACCATATATTTT | CAWSVQLSGNTIYF
TRBD1 | TRBJ1-2 | TRBV5-1 | once | TGCGCCAGCAGTCCCGACAGGGGGGTTGGCTATGGCTACACCTTC | CASSPDRGVGYGYTF
- | TRBJ1-5 | TRBV4-1 | - | TGCGCCAGCAGCCAAGAGGCAGTAAATCAGCCCCAGCATTTT | CASSQEAVNQPQHF
TRBD1 | TRBJ2-4 | TRBV5-1 | - | TGCGCCAGCAGCTTGGTAGGGGAGGCGGACAGGGTTGACATTCAGTACTTC | CASSLVGEADRVDIQYF
TRBD2 | TRBJ2-2 | TRBV4-3 | - | TGCGCCAGCAGCCGGACTAGCGGAGCGAACACCGGGGAGCTGTTTTTT | CASSRTSGANTGELFF
- | TRBJ2-5 | TRBV29-1 | - | TGCAGCGGGGGACCTCAAGAGACCCAGTACTTC | CSGGPQETQYF
- | TRBJ1-6 | TRBV7-3 | - | TGTGCCAGCAGCCAAAGGGGGGTCTCTAGCGATTCACCCCTCCACTTT | CASSQRGVSSDSPLHF
- | TRBJ2-7 | TRBV6-5 | - | TGTGCCAGCAGTAAGACGGAGGCCTACGAGCAGTACTTC | CASSKTEAYEQYF
- | TRBJ2-3 | TRBV7-6 | - | TGTGCCAGCAGCTTAGGTGGAGGGAAGGGAGATACGCAGTATTTT | CASSLGGGKGDTQYF
- | TRBJ2-1 | TRBV2 | - | TGTGCCAGCAGTGAAAGTCCCAGTCAGGGCAATGAGCAGTTCTTC | CASSESPSQGNEQFF
- | TRBJ1-6 | TRBV5-5 | - | TGTGCCAGCAGCTTGTTTATCTCCTATAATTCACCCCTCCACTTT | CASSLFISYNSPLHF
TRBD1 | TRBJ1-1 | TRBV6-5 | - | TGTGCCAGCAGCCTGCAGGGGGCTCACACTGAAGCTTTCTTT | CASSLQGAHTEAFF
TRBD1 | TRBJ1-1 | TRBV5-6 | once | TGTGCCAGCAGCTTCGAAGGGGGCCTGAACACTGAAGCTTTCTTT | CASSFEGGLNTEAFF
TRBD2 | TRBJ2-5 | TRBV7-9 | - | TGTGCCAGCAGCCGCCGAAAACTAGCGGGGGGGAAAGAGACCCAGTACTTC | CASSRRKLAGGKETQYF
TRBD1 | TRBJ1-5 | TRBV19 | - | TGTGCCAGTAGTTTACAGGGGGGTCAGCCCCAGCATTTT | CASSLQGGQPQHF
- | TRBJ1-3 | TRBV6-4 | - | TGTGCCAGCAGGAGGGTTGGAAGCACCATATATTTT | CASRRVGSTIYF
TRBD2 | TRBJ2-3 | TRBV28 | - | TGTGCCAGCAGTGGGCCTAGCGGGGGCGGCACAGATACGCAGTATTTT | CASSGPSGGGTDTQYF
TRBD2 | TRBJ2-1 | TRBV4-3 | - | TGCGCCAGCAGCCAAGTTGAGGGACTAGGAACCTACAATGAGCAGTTCTTC | CASSQVEGLGTYNEQFF
TRBD1 | TRBJ1-6 | TRBV9 | - | TGTGCCAGCAGCGTAGCTGGCAGGGGGGATTCACCCCTCCACTTT | CASSVAGRGDSPLHF
TRBD2 | TRBJ2-3 | TRBV27 | - | TGTGCCAGCAGTGTACTAGCGGGGGCCACAGATACGCAGTATTTT | CASSVLAGATDTQYF
- | TRBJ1-5 | TRBV13 | - | TGTGCCAGCAGCTTAAGTTGGGATAGCAATCAGCCCCAGCATTTT | CASSLSWDSNQPQHF
TRBD1 | TRBJ1-6 | TRBV6-5 | - | TGTGCCAGCAGTTGGGACAGGGGTAATTCACCCCTCCACTTT | CASSWDRGNSPLHF
TRBD2 | TRBJ2-1 | TRBV25-1 | - | TGTGCCTTACTAGCGGGGGAACGGAGTGGTGAGCAGTTCTTC | CALLAGERSGEQFF
- | TRBJ2-2 | TRBV30 | - | TGTGCCTGGAGTCGAGGGGCTAGCTACACCGGGGAGCTGTTTTTT | CAWSRGASYTGELFF
- | TRBJ2-2 | TRBV9 | - | TGTGCCAGCAGCGTAGGGGCAGGGGTTGACACCGGGGAGCTGTTTTTT | CASSVGAGVDTGELFF
TRBD1 | TRBJ1-2 | TRBV28 | - | TGTGCCAGCAGTTCAGGGACAGGGCTAGACTATGGCTACACCTTC | CASSSGTGLDYGYTF
TRBD2 | TRBJ2-5 | TRBV27 | - | TGTGCCAGCAGTGTAGCGGGGGGAGTGGAGACCCAGTACTTC | CASSVAGGVETQYF